Sequencing of this TCR beta chain was carried out in a study of response to subunit inactivated influenza vaccine. TCRdb reanalysed the RT-PCR reads using MiXCR and keeps one entry per CDR3 protein. Counted here are 650,000 to 700,000 distinct CDR3 sequences, approximately 15% occurring once; the ten biggest clones make up approximately 10%. CDR3 length equals 15 residues. V was cut by 5 bases and J by 0 bases, with 11 bases left in between. The V gene's germline CDR1 is DFQATT and CDR2 SNEGSKA (reference sequence). A few counts support this clonotype. Its antigen remains unidentified. Whole-study findings and limits: Authors suggested each seasonal flu vaccination may recruit only limited numbers of new T cells.

The sample in question was PBMCs from blood, obtained 12 days after vaccination. The V call is TRBV20-1, the J call TRBJ2-6; D might be TRBD2 (6 bases). The origin of this receptor is a man between 45 and 60 years old who received an inactivated influenza vaccine. CDR3 in DNA: TGCAGTGCTGGGGGGACTCACTCTGGGGCCAACGTCCTGACTTTC. Translation: CSAGGTHSGANVLTF.